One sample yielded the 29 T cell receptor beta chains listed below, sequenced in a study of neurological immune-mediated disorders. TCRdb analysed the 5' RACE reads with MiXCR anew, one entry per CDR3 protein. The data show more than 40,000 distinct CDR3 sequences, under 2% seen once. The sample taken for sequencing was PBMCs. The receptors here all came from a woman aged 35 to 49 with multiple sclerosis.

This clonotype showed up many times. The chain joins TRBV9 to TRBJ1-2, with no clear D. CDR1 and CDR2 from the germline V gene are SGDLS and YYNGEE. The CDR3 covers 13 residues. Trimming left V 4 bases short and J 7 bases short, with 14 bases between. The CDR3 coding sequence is TGTGCCAGCAGCACAACTCCACTTTCTGGCTACACCTTC. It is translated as CASSTTPLSGYTF.

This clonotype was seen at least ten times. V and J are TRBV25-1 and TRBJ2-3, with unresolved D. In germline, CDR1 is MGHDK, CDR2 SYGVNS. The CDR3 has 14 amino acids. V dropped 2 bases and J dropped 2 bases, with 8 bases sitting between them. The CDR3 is CASSEPGTTDTQYF. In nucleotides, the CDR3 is TGTGCCAGCAGTGAACCAGGCACCACAGATACGCAGTATTTT. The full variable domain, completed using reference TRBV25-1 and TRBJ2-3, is EADIYQTPRYLVIGTGKKITLECSQTMGHDKMYWYQQDPGMELHLIHYSYGVNSTEKGDLSSESTVSRIRTEHFPLTLESARPSHTSQYLCASSEPGTTDTQYFGPGTRLTVL.

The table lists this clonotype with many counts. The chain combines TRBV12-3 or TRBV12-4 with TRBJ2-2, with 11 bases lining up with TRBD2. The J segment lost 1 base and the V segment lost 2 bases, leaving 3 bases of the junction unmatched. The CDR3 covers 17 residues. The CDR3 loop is CASSLRLAGKNTGELFF. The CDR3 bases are TGTGCCAGCAGTTTACGACTAGCGGGGAAGAACACCGGGGAGCTGTTTTTT.

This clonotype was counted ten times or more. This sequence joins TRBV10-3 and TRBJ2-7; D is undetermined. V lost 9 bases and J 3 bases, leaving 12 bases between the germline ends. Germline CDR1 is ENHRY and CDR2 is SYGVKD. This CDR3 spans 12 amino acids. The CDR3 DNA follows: TGTGCCATTTCCCGGGCCAGCTACGAGCAGTACTTC. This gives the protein CAISRASYEQYF.

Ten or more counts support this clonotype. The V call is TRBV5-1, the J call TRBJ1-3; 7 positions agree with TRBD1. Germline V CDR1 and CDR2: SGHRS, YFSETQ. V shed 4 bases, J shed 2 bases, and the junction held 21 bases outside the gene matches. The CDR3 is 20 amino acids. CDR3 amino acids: CASSVAGPILRRGAGNTIYF. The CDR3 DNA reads TGCGCCAGCAGCGTGGCGGGCCCTATTCTGCGCAGGGGGGCTGGAAACACCATATATTTT. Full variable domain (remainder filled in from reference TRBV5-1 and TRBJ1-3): KAGVTQTPRYLIKTRGQQVTLSCSPISGHRSVSWYQQTPGQGLQFLFEYFSETQRNKGNFPGRFSGRQFSNSRSEMNVSTLELGDSALYLCASSVAGPILRRGAGNTIYFGEGSWLTVV.

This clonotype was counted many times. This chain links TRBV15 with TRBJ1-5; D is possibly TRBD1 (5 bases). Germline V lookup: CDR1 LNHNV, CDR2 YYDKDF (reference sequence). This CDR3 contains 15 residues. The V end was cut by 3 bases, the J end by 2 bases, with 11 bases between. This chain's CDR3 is CATSRTVDGNQPQHF. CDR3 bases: TGTGCCACCAGCAGGACAGTGGACGGCAATCAGCCCCAGCATTTT.

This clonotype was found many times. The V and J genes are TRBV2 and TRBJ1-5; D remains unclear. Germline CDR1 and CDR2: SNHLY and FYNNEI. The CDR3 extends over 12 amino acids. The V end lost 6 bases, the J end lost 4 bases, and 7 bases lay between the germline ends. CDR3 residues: CASRTPNQPQHF. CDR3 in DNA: TGTGCCAGCAGGACCCCTAATCAGCCCCAGCATTTT.

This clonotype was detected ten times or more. CDR3 loop: CATSRDPKVNTEAFF. The CDR3 DNA follows: TGTGCCACCAGCAGAGATCCGAAGGTAAACACTGAAGCTTTCTTT. The chain couples TRBV15 to TRBJ1-1; D is unresolved. The CDR3 consists of 15 residues. V lost 0 bases to trimming and J lost 2 bases, with 10 bases between them. Germline CDR1 LNHNV, CDR2 YYDKDF (reference sequence).

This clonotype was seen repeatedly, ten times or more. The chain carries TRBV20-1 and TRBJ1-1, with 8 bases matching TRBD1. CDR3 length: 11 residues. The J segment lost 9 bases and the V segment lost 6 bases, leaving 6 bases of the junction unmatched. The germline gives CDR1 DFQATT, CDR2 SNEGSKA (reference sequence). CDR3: CSALDRDKAFF. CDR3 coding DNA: TGCAGTGCGCTGGACAGGGACAAAGCTTTCTTT.

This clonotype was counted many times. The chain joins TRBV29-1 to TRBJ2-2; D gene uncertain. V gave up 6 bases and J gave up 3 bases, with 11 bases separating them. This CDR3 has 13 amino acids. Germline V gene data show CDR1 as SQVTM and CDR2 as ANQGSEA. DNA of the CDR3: TGCAGCGTCCTTCCCACCTACACCGGGGAGCTGTTTTTT. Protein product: CSVLPTYTGELFF.

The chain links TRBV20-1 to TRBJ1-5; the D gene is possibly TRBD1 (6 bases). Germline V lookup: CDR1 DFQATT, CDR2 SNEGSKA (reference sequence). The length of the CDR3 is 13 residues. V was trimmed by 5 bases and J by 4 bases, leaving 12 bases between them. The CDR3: CSAEGGFNQPQHF. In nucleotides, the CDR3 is TGCAGTGCTGAGGGGGGATTTAATCAGCCCCAGCATTTT.

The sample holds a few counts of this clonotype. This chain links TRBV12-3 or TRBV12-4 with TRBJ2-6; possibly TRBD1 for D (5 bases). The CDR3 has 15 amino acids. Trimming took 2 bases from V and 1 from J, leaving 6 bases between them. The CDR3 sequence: CASSLRGSGANVLTF. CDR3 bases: TGTGCCAGCAGTTTAAGGGGTTCTGGGGCCAACGTCCTGACTTTC.

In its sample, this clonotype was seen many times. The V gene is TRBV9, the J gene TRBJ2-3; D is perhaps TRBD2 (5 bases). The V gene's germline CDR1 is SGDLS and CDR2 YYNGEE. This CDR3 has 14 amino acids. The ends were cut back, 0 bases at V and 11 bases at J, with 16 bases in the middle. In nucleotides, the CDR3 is TGTGCCAGCAGCGTAGTGGCGCCTAGCCACGAGCAGTATTTT. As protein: CASSVVAPSHEQYF.

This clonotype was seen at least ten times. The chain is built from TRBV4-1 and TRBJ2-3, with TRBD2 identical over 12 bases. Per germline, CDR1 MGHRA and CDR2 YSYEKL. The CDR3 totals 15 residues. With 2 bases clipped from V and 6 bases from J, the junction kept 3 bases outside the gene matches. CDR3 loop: CASSQSGLAGDTQYF. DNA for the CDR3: TGCGCCAGCAGCCAATCGGGACTAGCGGGTGATACGCAGTATTTT.

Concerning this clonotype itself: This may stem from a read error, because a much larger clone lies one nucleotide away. The CDR3 DNA sequence: TGTGCCAGCTACCCTCTCGGGGCTTACAATGAGCAGTTCTTC. It is translated as CASYPLGAYNEQFF. V and J are TRBV18 and TRBJ2-1; TRBD1 or TRBD2 may be the D gene (5 bases each). V was cut by 7 bases and J by 4 bases, with 14 bases left in between. The CDR3 is 14 amino acids. Germline-derived CDR1 and CDR2 are KGHSH and LQKENI.

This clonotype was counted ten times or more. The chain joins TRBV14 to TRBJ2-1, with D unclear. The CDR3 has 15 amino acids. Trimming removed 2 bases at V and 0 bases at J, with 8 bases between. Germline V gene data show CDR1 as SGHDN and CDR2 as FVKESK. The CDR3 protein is CASSQQQSSYNEQFF. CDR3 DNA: TGTGCCAGCAGCCAACAACAGAGCTCCTACAATGAGCAGTTCTTC. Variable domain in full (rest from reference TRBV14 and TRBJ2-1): EAGVTQFPSHSVIEKGQTVTLRCDPISGHDNLYWYRRVMGKEIKFLLHFVKESKQDESGMPNNRFLAERTGGTYSTLKVQPAELEDSGVYFCASSQQQSSYNEQFFGPGTRLTVL.

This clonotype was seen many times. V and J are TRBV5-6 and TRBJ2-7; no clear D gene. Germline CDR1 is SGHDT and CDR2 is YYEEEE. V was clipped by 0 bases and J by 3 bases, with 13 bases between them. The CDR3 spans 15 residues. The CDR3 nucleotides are TGTGCCAGCAGCTTGGGGCACTGGGTAATCTACGAGCAGTACTTC. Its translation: CASSLGHWVIYEQYF.

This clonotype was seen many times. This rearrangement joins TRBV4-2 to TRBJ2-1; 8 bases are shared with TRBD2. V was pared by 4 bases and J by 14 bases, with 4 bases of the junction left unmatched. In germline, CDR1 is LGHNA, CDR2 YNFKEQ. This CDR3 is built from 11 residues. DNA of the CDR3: TGTGCCAGCAGCCCCGGGGGGGGTAAGTTCTTC. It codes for CASSPGGGKFF.

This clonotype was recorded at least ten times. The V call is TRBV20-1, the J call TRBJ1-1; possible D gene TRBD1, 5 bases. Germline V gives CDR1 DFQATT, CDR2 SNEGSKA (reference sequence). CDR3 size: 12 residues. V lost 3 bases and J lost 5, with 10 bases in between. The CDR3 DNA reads TGCAGTGCTAGTGGGGGTTGGACTGAAGCTTTCTTT. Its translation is CSASGGWTEAFF.

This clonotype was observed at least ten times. CDR3 sequence (DNA): TGCGCCAGCAGCAAGCCACAGGGAACCTCCTACGAGCAGTACTTC. This translates into CASSKPQGTSYEQYF. The chain employs TRBV5-1 and TRBJ2-7; D is perhaps TRBD1 (6 bases). Trimming removed 4 bases at V and 0 bases at J, with 14 bases between. The CDR3 loop spans 15 amino acids. Germline CDR1 and CDR2: SGHRS and YFSETQ.

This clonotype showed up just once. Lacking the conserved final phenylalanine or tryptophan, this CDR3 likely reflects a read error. The CDR3 nucleotides read TGCAGTGCTAGGACTGGGAACACCGGGGAGCTGTTTAAT. Translated: CSARTGNTGELFN. The gene calls are TRBV20-1 and TRBJ2-2; no definite D call. Germline CDR1 and CDR2: DFQATT and SNEGSKA (reference sequence). This CDR3 region has 13 residues. V lost 3 bases and J 1 base, leaving 6 bases between the germline ends.

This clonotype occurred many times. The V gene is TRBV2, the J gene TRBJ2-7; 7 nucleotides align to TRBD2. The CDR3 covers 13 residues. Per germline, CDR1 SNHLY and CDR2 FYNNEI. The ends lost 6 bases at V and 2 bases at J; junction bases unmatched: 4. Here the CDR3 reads CASRPGGTYEQYF. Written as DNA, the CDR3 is TGTGCCAGCAGACCCGGGGGGACCTACGAGCAGTACTTC. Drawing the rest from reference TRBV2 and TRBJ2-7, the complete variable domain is EPEVTQTPSHQVTQMGQEVILRCVPISNHLYFYWYRQILGQKVEFLVSFYNNEISEKSEIFDDQFSVERPDGSNFTLKIRSTKLEDSAMYFCASRPGGTYEQYFGPGTRLTVT.

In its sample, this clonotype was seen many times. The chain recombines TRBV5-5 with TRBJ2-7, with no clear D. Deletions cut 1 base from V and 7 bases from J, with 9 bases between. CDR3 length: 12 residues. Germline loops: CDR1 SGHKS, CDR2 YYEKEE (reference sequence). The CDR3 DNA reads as TGTGCCAGCAGCTTGAACTGGCGGGAGCAGTACTTC. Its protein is CASSLNWREQYF.

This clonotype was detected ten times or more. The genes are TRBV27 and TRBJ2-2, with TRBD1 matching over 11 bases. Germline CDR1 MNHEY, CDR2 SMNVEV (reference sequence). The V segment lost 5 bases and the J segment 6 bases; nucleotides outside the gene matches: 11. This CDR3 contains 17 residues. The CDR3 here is CASSPGRGQGESGELFF. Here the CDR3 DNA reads TGTGCCAGCAGTCCCGGTAGGGGACAGGGGGAATCCGGGGAGCTGTTTTTT.

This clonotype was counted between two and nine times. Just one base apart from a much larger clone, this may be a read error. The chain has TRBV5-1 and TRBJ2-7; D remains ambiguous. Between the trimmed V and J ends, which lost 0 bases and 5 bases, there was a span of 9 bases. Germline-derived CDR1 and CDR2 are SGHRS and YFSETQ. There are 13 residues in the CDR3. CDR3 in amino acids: CASSLGKGNEQYF. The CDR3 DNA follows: TGCGCCAGCAGCTTGGGGAAAGGGAACGAGCAGTACTTC. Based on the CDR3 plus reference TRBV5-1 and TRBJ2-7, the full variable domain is KAGVTQTPRYLIKTRGQQVTLSCSPISGHRSVSWYQQTPGQGLQFLFEYFSETQRNKGNFPGRFSGRQFSNSRSEMNVSTLELGDSALYLCASSLGKGNEQYFGPGTRLTVT.

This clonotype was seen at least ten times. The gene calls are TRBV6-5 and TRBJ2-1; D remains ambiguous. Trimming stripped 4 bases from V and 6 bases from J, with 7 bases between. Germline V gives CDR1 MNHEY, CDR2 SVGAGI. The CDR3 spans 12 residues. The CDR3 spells CASSSPGNEQFF. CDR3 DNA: TGTGCCAGCAGTTCCCCTGGCAATGAGCAGTTCTTC.

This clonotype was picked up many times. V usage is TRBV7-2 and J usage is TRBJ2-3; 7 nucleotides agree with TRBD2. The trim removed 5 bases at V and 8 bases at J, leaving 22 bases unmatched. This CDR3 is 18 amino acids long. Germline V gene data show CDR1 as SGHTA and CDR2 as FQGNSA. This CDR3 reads CASSPGVGGGAPQGTQYF. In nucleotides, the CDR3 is TGTGCCAGCAGCCCTGGGGTCGGCGGGGGAGCCCCCCAGGGTACGCAGTATTTT. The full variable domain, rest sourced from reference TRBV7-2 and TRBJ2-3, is GAGVSQSPSNKVTEKGKDVELRCDPISGHTALYWYRQSLGQGLEFLIYFQGNSAPDKSGLPSDRFSAERTGGSVSTLTIQRTQQEDSAVYLCASSPGVGGGAPQGTQYFGPGTRLTVL.

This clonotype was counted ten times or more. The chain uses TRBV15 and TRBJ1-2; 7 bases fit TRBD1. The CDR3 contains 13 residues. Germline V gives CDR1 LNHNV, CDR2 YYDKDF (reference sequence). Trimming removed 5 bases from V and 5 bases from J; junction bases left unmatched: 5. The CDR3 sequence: CATSRGQPYGYTF. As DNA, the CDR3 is TGTGCCACCAGCCGGGGACAGCCATATGGCTACACCTTC.

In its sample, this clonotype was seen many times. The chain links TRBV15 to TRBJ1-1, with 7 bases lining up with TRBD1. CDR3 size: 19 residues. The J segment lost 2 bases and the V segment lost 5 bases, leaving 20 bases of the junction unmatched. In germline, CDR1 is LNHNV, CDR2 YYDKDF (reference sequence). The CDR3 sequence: CATSPLPRQGRGQNTEAFF. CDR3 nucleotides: TGTGCCACCAGCCCCCTGCCCAGACAGGGTCGGGGCCAAAACACTGAAGCTTTCTTT. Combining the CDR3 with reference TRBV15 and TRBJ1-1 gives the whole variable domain DAMVIQNPRYQVTQFGKPVTLSCSQTLNHNVMYWYQQKSSQAPKLLFHYYDKDFNNEADTPDNFQSRRPNTSFCFLDIRSPGLGDTAMYLCATSPLPRQGRGQNTEAFFGQGTRLTVV.